The present entry profiles one TCR beta chain with its context. The sample is drawn from a study of technical replicates of blood from a handful of donors. Trimming took 6 bases from V and 4 from J, leaving 17 bases between them. CDR1 is MNHEY and CDR2 is SVGAGI in the germline V gene. The CDR3 spans 15 residues. Using immunoSEQ multiplex PCR, the repertoire was profiled, and TCRdb retains in-frame clones only, with some absent. The table records over 85,000 clones, almost 97% of them present only once. The V gene is TRBV6-5, the J gene TRBJ2-3, with D possibly TRBD2 on 6 matching bases. This TCR was sampled from a human donor in good health. Sequenced sample: T cells isolated from PBMCs. The CDR3 DNA reads TGTGCCAGCAGCCTGGGGACGGGAGTCCCAGATACGCAGTATTTT. Translated: CASSLGTGVPDTQYF.